The rows below give T cell receptor beta chains drawn from one sample of a study of blood T cells in healthy people across ages. TCRdb re-derived calls from the 5' RACE reads in MiXCR, one entry per CDR3 protein. The sample records about 720,000 distinct CDR3 sequences, 20% to 25% being singletons. These data also formed part of another study, on T cells of mothers and their children.

Source material: blood. The origin of the receptors is a boy between 10 and 17 years old in good health. The CDR3 runs from the conserved cysteine through the conserved F or W. The order of the fields is clone size, V gene, D gene, J gene, CDR3 protein, CDR3 DNA. The D gene is left open where the match is weak. The size entry is marked missing in some rows and otherwise reads once, few, many or a size class.

-	TRBV5-1	-	TRBJ1-4	CASSSSAEGEKLFF	TGCGCCAGCAGCTCGTCGGCCGAGGGGGAAAAACTGTTTTTT
-	TRBV7-9	-	TRBJ2-5	CASSRLLDSYQETQYF	TGTGCCAGCAGCCGGTTATTGGACAGTTACCAAGAGACCCAGTACTTC
-	TRBV20-1	TRBD2	TRBJ2-7	CSADGRNSYEQYF	TGCAGTGCAGACGGGAGGAACTCCTACGAGCAGTACTTC
-	TRBV28	-	TRBJ2-5	CASSYGWGQETQYF	TGTGCCAGCAGTTATGGTTGGGGGCAAGAGACCCAGTACTTC
-	TRBV6-5	-	TRBJ1-4	CASSYSGQRYEKLFF	TGTGCCAGCAGTTACTCGGGACAAAGATATGAAAAACTGTTTTTT
-	TRBV12-3/TRBV12-4	-	TRBJ2-5	CASSFEYGETQYF	TGTGCCAGCAGTTTCGAGTACGGGGAGACCCAGTACTTC
many	TRBV15	-	TRBJ2-6	CATSIGQGSGANVLTF	TGTGCCACCAGCATCGGTCAAGGGTCAGGGGCCAACGTCCTGACTTTC
-	TRBV10-3	-	TRBJ1-2	CAISERGSGYTF	TGTGCCATCAGTGAGCGAGGGTCCGGCTACACCTTC
-	TRBV29-1	-	TRBJ1-4	CSVEQGEKLFF	TGCAGCGTTGAACAGGGAGAAAAACTGTTTTTT
-	TRBV2	TRBD1	TRBJ2-1	CASINPLVDRGSNEQFF	TGTGCCAGTATCAATCCCCTCGTAGACAGGGGGAGCAATGAGCAGTTCTTC
few	TRBV20-1	-	TRBJ1-2	CTASGPPLWGYTF	TGCACGGCGTCGGGCCCACCTTTGTGGGGCTACACCTTC
few	TRBV5-1	TRBD2	TRBJ2-1	CASSFASGGTNEQFF	TGCGCCAGCAGCTTCGCTAGCGGGGGGACCAATGAGCAGTTCTTC
few	TRBV7-2	-	TRBJ2-5	CASSLGSSRGRRAGETQYF	TGTGCCAGCAGCTTAGGTTCCTCGCGGGGGCGACGGGCAGGAGAGACCCAGTACTTC
-	TRBV28	-	TRBJ2-7	CASILQGSYEQYF	TGTGCCAGCATTCTCCAGGGTTCCTACGAGCAGTACTTC
few	TRBV7-2	-	TRBJ2-7	CASSATGGDYEQYF	TGTGCCAGCAGCGCAACCGGGGGTGACTACGAGCAGTACTTC
few	TRBV27	TRBD1	TRBJ2-4	CASRQRRDSWNIQYF	TGTGCCAGCAGGCAGCGCCGGGACAGTTGGAACATTCAGTACTTC
-	TRBV5-1	TRBD1	TRBJ2-5	CASSREHRGTQETQYF	TGCGCCAGCAGCAGAGAACACAGGGGGACCCAAGAGACCCAGTACTTC
-	TRBV7-8	-	TRBJ2-7	CASSTTRGEQYF	TGTGCCAGCAGCACGACGAGGGGGGAGCAGTACTTC
-	TRBV20-1	-	TRBJ1-3	CSASQRSSGNTIYF	TGCAGTGCTAGTCAGCGGAGCTCTGGAAACACCATATATTTT
-	TRBV7-9	TRBD1	TRBJ1-2	CASSPMWDSYGYTF	TGTGCCAGCAGTCCTATGTGGGACAGCTATGGCTACACCTTC
-	TRBV11-2	-	TRBJ1-1	CASSFVGSTEAFF	TGTGCCAGCAGCTTTGTAGGCTCCACTGAAGCTTTCTTT
-	TRBV29-1	TRBD1	TRBJ2-4	CSVLGGSTGENIQYF	TGCAGCGTTTTAGGGGGATCGACAGGGGAGAACATTCAGTACTTC
few	TRBV14	-	TRBJ2-1	CASSPPAYNEQFF	TGTGCCAGCAGCCCACCCGCGTACAATGAGCAGTTCTTC
-	TRBV7-2	TRBD2	TRBJ2-5	CASSLHGLAGGYQETQYF	TGTGCCAGCAGCCTACATGGACTAGCGGGGGGGTACCAAGAGACCCAGTACTTC
-	TRBV20-1	TRBD1	TRBJ2-7	CSASGQGPKGEQYF	TGCAGTGCTAGCGGACAGGGGCCTAAGGGTGAGCAGTACTTC
few	TRBV5-1	-	TRBJ1-4	CASSLVGVDEKLFF	TGCGCCAGCAGCTTGGTGGGGGTGGATGAAAAACTGTTTTTT
-	TRBV12-3/TRBV12-4	TRBD1	TRBJ1-4	CASSFWTGGVKLFF	TGTGCCAGCAGTTTCTGGACAGGCGGGGTAAAACTGTTTTTT
-	TRBV11-1	-	TRBJ2-7	CASSFSQVYEQYF	TGTGCCAGCAGCTTTAGTCAGGTCTACGAGCAGTACTTC
few	TRBV7-2	TRBD2	TRBJ2-3	CASSLDSGGSDTQYF	TGTGCCAGCAGCTTAGACTCGGGAGGCTCAGATACGCAGTATTTT
-	TRBV7-9	-	TRBJ2-2	CASNTTQGGGELFF	TGTGCCAGCAACACCACGCAGGGAGGCGGGGAGCTGTTTTTT
-	TRBV2	-	TRBJ1-3	CASSSEDVNSGNTIYF	TGTGCCAGCAGCAGTGAAGACGTGAACTCTGGAAACACCATATATTTT
few	TRBV11-2	-	TRBJ2-5	CASSLYYTASRETQYF	TGTGCCAGCAGCTTATACTATACAGCCTCCAGAGAGACCCAGTACTTC
-	TRBV5-1	-	TRBJ2-3	CASSSTHPKGQGGPDTQYF	TGCGCCAGCAGCTCCACACACCCGAAAGGACAGGGAGGGCCAGATACGCAGTATTTT
few	TRBV7-6	-	TRBJ1-1	CASSPEGLRNTEVFF	TGTGCCAGCAGTCCCGAGGGGCTTCGGAACACTGAAGTTTTCTTT
many	TRBV7-9	TRBD2	TRBJ2-7	CASSFPGGYEQYF	TGTGCCAGCAGCTTTCCGGGGGGTTACGAGCAGTACTTC
few	TRBV20-1	-	TRBJ1-1	CSALGQLNTEAFF	TGCAGTGCTCTAGGACAGCTGAACACTGAAGCTTTCTTT
-	TRBV20-1	TRBD2	TRBJ2-1	CSAGTSGRASYNEQFF	TGCAGTGCCGGGACTAGCGGGAGGGCCTCCTACAATGAGCAGTTCTTC
-	TRBV20-1	-	TRBJ2-1	CSAREGELRGHDQFF	TGCAGTGCTAGAGAGGGAGAACTCAGGGGCCATGACCAGTTCTTC
few	TRBV6-1	TRBD1	TRBJ1-2	CASSARTGGFENYGYTF	TGTGCCAGCAGTGCTCGGACAGGGGGTTTCGAAAACTATGGCTACACCTTC
-	TRBV7-9	-	TRBJ2-3	CASSLPGADTQYF	TGTGCCAGCAGCTTACCGGGAGCAGATACGCAGTATTTT
few	TRBV28	-	TRBJ2-7	CASSLYRGGAGARYEQYF	TGTGCCAGCAGTTTATATCGGGGAGGGGCAGGGGCGAGGTACGAGCAGTACTTC
-	TRBV3-1	TRBD2	TRBJ2-1	CASSQRPKGAGGSSYNEQFF	TGTGCCAGCAGCCAACGCCCAAAAGGAGCGGGAGGGAGCTCCTACAATGAGCAGTTCTTC
-	TRBV11-1	-	TRBJ1-1	CASSSLGGILTEAFF	TGTGCCAGCAGCTCCCTCGGGGGGATCCTCACTGAAGCTTTCTTT
-	TRBV28	TRBD1	TRBJ2-6	CASSSLGGTGPPGANVLTF	TGTGCCAGCAGTTCGCTGGGCGGGACAGGGCCCCCTGGGGCCAACGTCCTGACTTTC
-	TRBV27	-	TRBJ1-1	CASIAGAGRNTEAFF	TGTGCCAGCATTGCCGGAGCAGGGAGGAACACTGAAGCTTTCTTT
few	TRBV29-1	TRBD2	TRBJ2-1	CSVEMGLGDEQFF	TGCAGCGTTGAAATGGGACTAGGCGATGAGCAGTTCTTC
-	TRBV27	-	TRBJ1-2	CASSSITAYGYTF	TGTGCCAGCAGTAGCATCACGGCCTATGGCTACACCTTC
-	TRBV4-1	-	TRBJ2-1	CASSQDRAGGHFNEQFF	TGCGCCAGCAGCCAAGATAGGGCAGGCGGTCATTTCAATGAGCAGTTCTTC
-	TRBV29-1	-	TRBJ2-7	CSVDKGGYEQYF	TGCAGCGTTGACAAGGGAGGCTACGAGCAGTACTTC
few	TRBV19	-	TRBJ2-2	CASSILSTGELFF	TGTGCCAGTAGTATTTTGTCGACCGGGGAGCTGTTTTTT
-	TRBV5-6	-	TRBJ1-6	CASSLGRVGSPLHF	TGTGCCAGCAGCCTGGGGCGGGTCGGGTCACCCCTCCACTTT